Below, 27 T cell receptor beta chains from the same sample are listed, as sequenced in a study of low-dose radiotherapy and immunotherapy resistance in tumors. The time point is: after trial treatment. Treatment given: LDRT plus nivolumab, ipilimumab, low-dose cyclophosphamide and aspirin (RACIN trial). Covering alpha and beta chains, TRAV- and TRBV-specific primers were used for the first-strand cDNA. With a constant-region primer and a V-primer adapter, TCRs were subjected to roughly 20 PCR cycles of amplification. TCRdb re-analysed the reads in MiXCR, keeping a single row per CDR3 protein. The sample has around 80,000 distinct CDR3 sequences, 15% to 20% seen once. The sample in question was PBMCs, obtained after low-dose radiotherapy plus immunotherapy. All receptors come from a male donor with prostate cancer.

The CDR3 DNA follows: TGTGCCAGTAGTATCGGCGCCGAATCACCCCTCCACTTT. Encoded protein: CASSIGAESPLHF. The V call is TRBV19, the J call TRBJ1-6, with D unresolved. From germline, CDR1 is LNHDA and CDR2 SQIVND (reference sequence). This CDR3 has 13 amino acids. Trimming cost V 3 bases and J 10 bases, with 10 bases left between them.

In its sample, this clonotype was seen many times. V gene TRBV11-2 combines with J gene TRBJ2-5, with 8 bases matching TRBD1. The germline CDR1 and CDR2 sequences are SGHAT and FQNNGV. This CDR3 comprises 12 residues. Trimming removed 5 bases from V and 7 bases from J; junction bases left unmatched: 3. The CDR3 here is CASSEQGVTQYF. CDR3 coding DNA: TGTGCCAGCAGCGAACAGGGGGTGACCCAGTACTTC.

The J gene is TRBJ2-1, the V gene TRBV19; a possible D gene is TRBD2 (6 bases). CDR3 length equals 14 residues. The V and J ends lost 1 base and 10 bases respectively, with 14 bases between them. CDR1 is LNHDA, CDR2 SQIVND, per germline (reference sequence). The CDR3 DNA sequence: TGTGCCAGTAGTATAGCTTGGACCGCGGGGGAGCAGTTCTTC. This translates into CASSIAWTAGEQFF.

The chain combines TRBV13 with TRBJ1-2, with unresolved D. The CDR3 loop spans 13 amino acids. With 5 bases removed from V and 4 bases from J, the gap between germline ends came to 11 bases. The V gene's germline CDR1 is PRHDT and CDR2 FYEKMQ (reference sequence). CDR3 sequence reads: CASSDSPIYGYTF. CDR3 bases: TGTGCCAGCAGCGACTCCCCGATCTATGGCTACACCTTC.

This clonotype has a count of ten or more. This sequence joins TRBV9 and TRBJ2-2, with D maybe TRBD2 (6 bases). The CDR3 has 15 amino acids. Germline V gives CDR1 SGDLS, CDR2 YYNGEE. Trimming removed 0 bases from V and 4 bases from J, with 10 bases in between. CDR3 in DNA: TGTGCCAGCAGCGTAGATGTGGGAGGCACCGGGGAGCTGTTTTTT. Its protein is CASSVDVGGTGELFF.

This clonotype was counted ten times or more. The rearrangement joins TRBV9 to TRBJ1-5; D is ambiguous. The germline V gene has CDR1 SGDLS and CDR2 YYNGEE. The CDR3 covers 15 residues. V dropped 0 bases and J dropped 0 bases, with 7 bases sitting between them. The CDR3 loop is CASSVEGNSNQPQHF. CDR3 bases: TGTGCCAGCAGCGTAGAAGGAAATAGCAATCAGCCCCAGCATTTT.

As regards this clonotype: A read error may explain this, as a much larger clone is one base away. The chain employs TRBV7-9 and TRBJ2-7; no firm D call. V shed 5 bases and J shed 3 bases, with 5 bases lying between them. CDR1 and CDR2 (germline): SEHNR, FQNEAQ (reference sequence). CDR3 size: 11 residues. The CDR3 DNA reads TGTGCCAGCAGCACAGTCTACGAGCAGTACTTC. It yields the protein CASSTVYEQYF.

This clonotype was seen at least ten times. V usage is TRBV7-8 and J usage is TRBJ2-7, with a weak D call TRBD2 (6 bases). Germline V CDR1 and CDR2: SGHVS, FQNEAQ. V was pared by 5 bases and J by 6 bases, with 23 bases between. CDR3 length equals 16 residues. CDR3 sequence: CASSPLGVGGPGEQYF. The CDR3 nucleotides read TGTGCCAGCAGCCCCCTTGGGGTGGGGGGACCGGGCGAGCAGTACTTC.

The chain combines TRBV12-3 or TRBV12-4 with TRBJ2-2, with unresolved D. V was pared by 3 bases and J by 6 bases, with 8 bases between. The CDR3 contains 13 residues. The CDR3 reads CASSFGPPGELFF. The CDR3 DNA reads as TGTGCCAGCAGTTTTGGGCCTCCCGGGGAGCTGTTTTTT.

This clonotype has at least ten counts. The chain links TRBV28 to TRBJ2-7; perhaps TRBD1 as D (6 bases). V dropped 5 bases and J dropped 7 bases, with 15 bases sitting between them. The CDR3 is 13 amino acids. Germline V gene lookup returns CDR1 MDHEN and CDR2 SYDVKM. The chain's CDR3 is CASSAYRTEEQYF. CDR3 in DNA: TGTGCCAGCAGTGCGTATCGGACAGAGGAGCAGTACTTC.

The table lists this clonotype with many counts. This sequence joins TRBV18 and TRBJ2-5; 12 nucleotides match TRBD2. CDR3 length: 15 amino acids. The V gene's germline CDR1 is KGHSH and CDR2 LQKENI. With V trimmed by 4 bases and J by 6 bases, 6 bases remained unmatched. CDR3 coding DNA: TGTGCCAGCTCACTCGGGACTAGCGGGTTAAAGACCCAGTACTTC. This gives the protein CASSLGTSGLKTQYF.

V usage is TRBV7-8 and J usage is TRBJ2-3; 8 bases are shared with TRBD2. The V segment lost 7 bases and the J segment 5 bases; nucleotides outside the gene matches: 11. Germline V gene sequence: CDR1 SGHVS, CDR2 FQNEAQ. The CDR3 is 15 amino acids. The chain's CDR3 is CASTSDSAGEDTQYF. The CDR3 DNA is TGTGCCAGCACCTCAGACTCAGCGGGAGAAGATACGCAGTATTTT. The complete variable domain, with remaining parts taken from reference TRBV7-8 and TRBJ2-3, reads GAGVSQSPRYKVAKRGQDVALRCDPISGHVSLFWYQQALGQGPEFLTYFQNEAQLDKSGLPSDRFFAERPEGSVSTLKIQRTQQEDSAVYLCASTSDSAGEDTQYFGPGTRLTVL.

A remark on this clonotype: This likely traces to a read error, being one base from a far larger clone. The chain's CDR3 is CSAGSSYEQFF. The CDR3 region has the DNA TGCAGCGCGGGGTCATCCTACGAGCAGTTCTTC. The V gene is TRBV29-1, the J gene TRBJ2-1; possibly TRBD2 for D (5 bases). From germline, CDR1 is SQVTM and CDR2 ANQGSEA. V was clipped by 7 bases and J by 10 bases, with 14 bases between them. The CDR3 has 11 residues.

The chain couples TRBV4-3 to TRBJ1-6; TRBD1 might be the D (6 bases). The germline V gene has CDR1 LGHNA and CDR2 YSLEER. CDR3 length: 15 residues. V lost 5 bases and J lost 8, with 16 bases in between. CDR3 protein: CASSAHRVSDSPLHF. In DNA form, the CDR3 reads TGCGCCAGCAGCGCGCACAGGGTCTCGGATTCACCCCTCCACTTT.

There are many counts of this clonotype. The chain couples TRBV7-2 to TRBJ2-3; D may be TRBD2 (5 bases). V was cut by 0 bases and J by 3 bases, with 10 bases left in between. The germline gives CDR1 SGHTA, CDR2 FQGNSA. The CDR3 loop spans 15 amino acids. The CDR3 DNA follows: TGTGCCAGCAGCTTAGCGCTGAGGGCTACAGATACGCAGTATTTT. Protein product: CASSLALRATDTQYF.

At least ten counts were recorded for this clonotype. The CDR3 sequence is CASSQPWDRGPDTQYF. Written as DNA, the CDR3 is TGTGCCAGCAGCCAGCCTTGGGACAGGGGCCCAGATACGCAGTATTTT. The genes are TRBV4-2 and TRBJ2-3, with TRBD1 matching 10 bases. V lost 3 bases and J lost 4; bases outside the gene matches: 7. Germline values: CDR1 LGHNA, CDR2 YNFKEQ. This CDR3 is built from 16 residues.

This clonotype was observed many times. The J gene is TRBJ2-5, the V gene TRBV20-1, with D uncertain. This CDR3 comprises 13 residues. The germline V gene encodes CDR1 DFQATT and CDR2 SNEGSKA (reference sequence). Deletions cut 2 bases from V and 5 bases from J, with 12 bases between. CDR3 in DNA: TGCAGTGCTAGACCGCCCGGACCCGAGACCCAGTACTTC. Its protein is CSARPPGPETQYF.

The V and J genes are TRBV20-1 and TRBJ2-6, with TRBD1 matching over 9 bases. Unmatched junction bases numbered 11, after V lost 4 bases and J lost 4 bases. Germline CDR1 reads DFQATT; CDR2 reads SNEGSKA (reference sequence). The length of the CDR3 is 17 residues. CDR3 coding DNA: TGCAGTGCTATTGGCCGGGACAGGGTGCTCGGGGCCAACGTCCTGACTTTC. Residues: CSAIGRDRVLGANVLTF.

The chain has TRBV7-9 and TRBJ2-1; 12 positions match TRBD2. Germline-derived CDR1 and CDR2 are SEHNR and FQNEAQ (reference sequence). The CDR3 consists of 12 residues. With V trimmed by 5 bases and J by 15 bases, 5 bases remained unmatched. The CDR3 sequence is CASSQGLAGLFF. In DNA form, the CDR3 reads TGTGCCAGCAGCCAAGGACTAGCGGGACTGTTCTTC.

This clonotype was detected only a few times. V and J are TRBV5-8 and TRBJ2-3; 8 nucleotides align to TRBD1. This CDR3 region has 14 residues. The J segment lost 6 bases and the V segment lost 4 bases, leaving 7 bases of the junction unmatched. Germline V gene data show CDR1 as SGHTS and CDR2 as YDEGEE. The CDR3 DNA reads as TGTGCCAGCAGCCTCGGAACAGGGGGTGATACGCAGTATTTT. As protein: CASSLGTGGDTQYF. Full variable domain (outside the CDR3, taken from reference TRBV5-8 and TRBJ2-3): EAGVTQSPTHLIKTRGQQATLRCSPISGHTSVYWYQQALGLGLQFLLWYDEGEERNRGNFPPRFSGRQFPNYSSELNVNALELEDSALYLCASSLGTGGDTQYFGPGTRLTVL.

This clonotype was observed many times. The chain uses TRBV30 and TRBJ2-1; 7 bases agree with TRBD1. Germline V gives CDR1 GTSNPN, CDR2 SVGIG (reference sequence). The CDR3 runs to 14 residues. Trimming cost V 8 bases and J 2 bases; bases outside gene matches: 9. This CDR3 reads CALDIQGTYNEQFF. CDR3 in DNA: TGTGCCCTGGACATACAGGGGACCTACAATGAGCAGTTCTTC.

Remarks on this clonotype: The DNA is left out, because the CDR3 cannot be placed on it with certainty; the CDR3 is given as TCRdb lists it. The chain joins TRBV28 to TRBJ2-2; TRBD1, the D gene given by the table, was not confirmed from the DNA. Germline CDR1 MDHEN, CDR2 SYDVKM. The CDR3 length is 16 residues, termini included. The chain's CDR3 is CASSPGDTNTGELFFF.

This clonotype was observed at least ten times. The chain couples TRBV19 to TRBJ1-5; 9 nucleotides line up with TRBD1. This CDR3 comprises 14 residues. V lost 6 bases to trimming and J lost 4 bases; unmatched junction nucleotides: 4. The V gene's germline CDR1 is LNHDA and CDR2 SQIVND (reference sequence). In nucleotides, the CDR3 is TGTGCCAGTAGCCGACAGGGGGTGAATCAGCCCCAGCATTTT. Residues: CASSRQGVNQPQHF.

As regards this clonotype: This probably arose from a read error, given a far larger clone one base away. DNA for the CDR3: TGTGCCAGCAGCGAATCTAGCAGGAGGGCCTGGGACGAGCAGTACTTC. Its translation: CASSESSRRAWDEQYF. The chain couples TRBV28 to TRBJ2-7; perhaps TRBD2 as D (6 bases). The CDR3 has 16 amino acids. Per germline, CDR1 MDHEN and CDR2 SYDVKM. V was clipped by 6 bases and J by 5 bases, with 23 bases between them.

The V and J genes are TRBV5-5 and TRBJ2-3, with 9 bases aligning to TRBD1. Trimming at V came to 4 bases and at J to 3 bases, leaving 9 bases not matched to a gene. This CDR3 region has 16 residues. In germline, CDR1 is SGHKS, CDR2 YYEKEE (reference sequence). CDR3 in DNA: TGTGCCAGCAGCACTAGAGGGGACAGGGTAACAGATACGCAGTATTTT. Translated, it gives CASSTRGDRVTDTQYF.

In this sample, this clonotype turned up many times. The chain uses TRBV2 and TRBJ2-5; maybe TRBD2 (5 bases). This CDR3 has 14 residues. Germline values: CDR1 SNHLY, CDR2 FYNNEI. V lost 8 bases and J 5 bases, leaving 18 bases between the germline ends. The CDR3 DNA follows: TGTGCCAGCCTCCCGGGCCTAGCTGTGGAGACCCAGTACTTC. Its protein is CASLPGLAVETQYF.

This clonotype was seen many times. The chain is built from TRBV20-1 and TRBJ2-1, with 10 bases that match TRBD2. This CDR3 contains 14 residues. The ends lost 0 bases at V and 12 bases at J; junction bases unmatched: 8. CDR1 is DFQATT, CDR2 SNEGSKA, per germline (reference sequence). The CDR3 nucleotides read TGCAGTGCTAGAGAAGCTAGCGGGAGCCTAGGGCAGTTCTTC. It translates to CSAREASGSLGQFF.